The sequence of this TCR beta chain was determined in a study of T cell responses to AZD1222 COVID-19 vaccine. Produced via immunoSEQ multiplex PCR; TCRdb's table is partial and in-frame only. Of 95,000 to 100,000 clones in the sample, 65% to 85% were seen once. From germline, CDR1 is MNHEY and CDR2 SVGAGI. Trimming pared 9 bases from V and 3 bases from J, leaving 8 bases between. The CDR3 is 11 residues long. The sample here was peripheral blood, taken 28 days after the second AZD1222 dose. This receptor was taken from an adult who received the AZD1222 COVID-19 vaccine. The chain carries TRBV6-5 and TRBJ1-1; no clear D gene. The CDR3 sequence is CASKRDTEAFF. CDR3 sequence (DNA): TGTGCCAGTAAACGGGACACTGAAGCTTTCTTT.